This TCR beta chain emerged from a study of CD8 T cells in ankylosing spondylitis. The CDR3 contains 15 residues. V shed 2 bases, J shed 3 bases, and the junction held 3 bases outside the gene matches. Looked up from germline, CDR1 is DFQATT and CDR2 is SNEGSKA (reference sequence). This clonotype was counted at least ten times. TCRdb processed the 5' RACE reads anew with MiXCR; each CDR3 protein has one entry. The repertoire holds under 300,000 distinct CDR3 sequences, with around a tenth as singletons. The TCR was taken from a male donor with ankylosing spondylitis or in good health (not recorded which). The V call is TRBV20-1, the J call TRBJ2-6; 8 positions agree with TRBD1. The sample comprised blood, either unsorted or a sorted T cell fraction (not recorded which). This CDR3 is CSARQGADGANVLTF. For the CDR3, the DNA is TGCAGTGCTAGACAGGGGGCTGATGGGGCCAACGTCCTGACTTTC.